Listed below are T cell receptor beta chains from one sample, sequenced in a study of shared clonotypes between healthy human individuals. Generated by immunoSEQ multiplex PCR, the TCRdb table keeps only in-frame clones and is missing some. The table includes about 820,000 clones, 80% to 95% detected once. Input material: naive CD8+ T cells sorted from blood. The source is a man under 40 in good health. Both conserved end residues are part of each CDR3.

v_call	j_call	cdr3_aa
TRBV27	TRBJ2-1	CASSFLVYNEQFF
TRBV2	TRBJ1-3	CASSPTAGNTIYF
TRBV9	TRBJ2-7	CASSGPGDYEQYF
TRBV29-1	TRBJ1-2	CSVETRGNYGYTF
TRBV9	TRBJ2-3	CASSQVGSTTDTQYF
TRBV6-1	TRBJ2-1	CASSNPRAGWDEQFF
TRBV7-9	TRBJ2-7	CASSPPAYEQYF
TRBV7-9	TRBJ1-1	CASSPTGSGTEAFF
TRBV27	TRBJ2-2	CASSSILGGNTGELFF
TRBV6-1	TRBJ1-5	CASSAGRQGPYQPQHF
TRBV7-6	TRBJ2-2	CASSWNDAGELFF
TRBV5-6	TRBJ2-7	CASSLARLYEQYF
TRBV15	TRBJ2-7	CATSRVPPTGFYEQYF
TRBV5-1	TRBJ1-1	CASSPRTASTEAFF
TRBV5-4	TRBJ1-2	CASSLTGDVSGYTF
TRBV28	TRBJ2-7	CASSYDSGRSYEQYF
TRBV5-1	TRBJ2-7	CASSWNWGYEQYF
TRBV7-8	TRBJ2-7	CASSTPGTGGDEQYF
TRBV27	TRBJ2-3	CASSLSATGGTQYF
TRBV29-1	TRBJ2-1	CSVEGLAGFYNEQFF
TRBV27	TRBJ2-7	CASRPTGLAGNYEQYF
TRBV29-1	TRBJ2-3	CSAYVLTVPDTQYF
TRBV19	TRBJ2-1	CASSIGGVNEQFF
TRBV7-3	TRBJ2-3	CASSWAGTSGTDTQYF
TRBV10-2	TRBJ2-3	CASSPLENTDTQYF
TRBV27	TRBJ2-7	CASGTGSYEQYF
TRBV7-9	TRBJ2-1	CASSRGGGLYNEQFF
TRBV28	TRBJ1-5	CASSSPGGISLNQPQHF
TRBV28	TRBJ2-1	CASIGTGILDEQFF
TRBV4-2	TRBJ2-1	CASSQTLATEQFF
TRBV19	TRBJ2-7	CASKVTSTSYEQYF
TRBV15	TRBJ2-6	CATSTRGGSGANVLTF
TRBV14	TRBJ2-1	CASSQDRAGVSYNEQFF
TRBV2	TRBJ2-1	CASTVVRGEVSSYNEQFF
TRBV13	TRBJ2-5	CASSVTGGREETQYF
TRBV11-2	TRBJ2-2	CASSRRDYHTGELFF
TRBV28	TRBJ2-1	CASRTGGSYNEQFF